This T cell receptor (beta chain) was documented in a study of Graves' ophthalmopathy and Graves' hyperthyroidism. General study results and limits: Sensitivity of roughly 71% and specificity of roughly 72% were achieved by the model that predicted ophthalmopathy progression. In blood appeared most of the expanded thyroid clonotypes whose frequency exceeded 0.001.

RNA transcripts yielded amplified TCR beta CDR3 regions. In the first round, RT-PCR was carried out with HTBI primers, and a multiplex PCR formed the second round. One entry per CDR3 protein results from TCRdb running MiXCR on the multiplex PCR reads. The sample consists of roughly 700,000 distinct CDR3 sequences, around 40% of them appearing once. A few counts support this clonotype. The target antigen is unknown. V lost 1 base and J 6 bases, leaving 6 bases between the germline ends. Germline V gene lookup returns CDR1 LGHDT and CDR2 YNNKEL (reference sequence). The CDR3 is made up of 12 amino acids. Those donors who had ophthalmopathy presented with moderate-to-severe activity, a CAS of ≥3, a NOSPECS of ≥4 and a duration under 3 months. The diagnostic workup employed clinical symptoms, serum thyroxine, TRAb, thyroid ultrasound and orbital computed tomography.

Sequenced input: peripheral blood. The chain carries TRBV3-1 and TRBJ1-2; D gene ambiguous. The TCR comes from an adult man with Graves' ophthalmopathy. The CDR3 loop reads CASSQGEDGYTF. In DNA form, the CDR3 reads TGTGCCAGCAGCCAAGGAGAGGATGGCTACACCTTC. The full variable domain, its missing parts supplied by reference TRBV3-1 and TRBJ1-2, is DTAVSQTPKYLVTQMGNDKSIKCEQNLGHDTMYWYKQDSKKFLKIMFSYNNKELIINETVPNRFSPKSPDKAHLNLHINSLELGDSAVYFCASSQGEDGYTFGSGTRLTVV.